This TCR beta chain was documented in a study of cytomegalovirus exposure and HLA in healthy donors. About the research overall: A prior study identified just under 120 million unique TCR beta sequences from 180 million or so T cells.

On this clone itself: Its target is not known.

60 Vbeta and 13 Jbeta primers were used in PCR. Some clones are missing from TCRdb's copy, which holds only in-frame ones; the method was immunoSEQ multiplex PCR. The sample gives under 200,000 clones, 60% to 80% of which show up once; 4.9% is in the top ten. At collection, donors were nominally healthy, but unrecorded immune exposures were probable. Study-level points and caveats: The classifier was said to identify cytomegalovirus status with high specificity and sensitivity. Differences between HLA loci emerged in a later analysis of TCR association rates, with DRB1 most and HLA-C fewest.

Germline V gives CDR1 SGHTA, CDR2 FQGNSA. The CDR3 is made up of 15 amino acids. V trimming: 5 bases; J trimming: 4 bases; junction bases outside the gene matches: 2. Specimen: PBMCs. V is TRBV7-2 and J is TRBJ2-5; TRBD2 matches 15 bases. The TCR comes from a male donor in good health and CMV-seronegative. The CDR3 region is CASSPGLAGGETQYF. The CDR3 DNA reads TGTGCCAGCAGCCCGGGACTAGCGGGAGGAGAGACCCAGTACTTC. The whole variable domain, filled in from reference TRBV7-2 and TRBJ2-5, reads GAGVSQSPSNKVTEKGKDVELRCDPISGHTALYWYRQSLGQGLEFLIYFQGNSAPDKSGLPSDRFSAERTGGSVSTLTIQRTQQEDSAVYLCASSPGLAGGETQYFGPGTRLLVL.